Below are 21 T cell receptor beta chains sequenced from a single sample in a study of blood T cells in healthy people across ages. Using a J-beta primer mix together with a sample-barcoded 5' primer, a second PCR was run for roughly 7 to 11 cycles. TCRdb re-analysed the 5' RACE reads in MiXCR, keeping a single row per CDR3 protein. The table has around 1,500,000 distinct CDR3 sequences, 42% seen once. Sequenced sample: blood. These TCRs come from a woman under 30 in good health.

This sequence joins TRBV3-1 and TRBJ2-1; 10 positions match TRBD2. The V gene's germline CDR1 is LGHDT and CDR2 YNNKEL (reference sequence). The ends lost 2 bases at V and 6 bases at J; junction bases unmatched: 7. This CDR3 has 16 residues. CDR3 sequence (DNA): TGTGCCAGCAGCCAAATCAGCGGGAGGGCCTCCAATGAGCAGTTCTTC. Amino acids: CASSQISGRASNEQFF.

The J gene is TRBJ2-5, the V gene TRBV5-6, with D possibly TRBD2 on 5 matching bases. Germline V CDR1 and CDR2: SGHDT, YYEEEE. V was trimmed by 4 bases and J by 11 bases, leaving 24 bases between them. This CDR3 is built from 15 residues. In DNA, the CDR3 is TGTGCCAGCAGCCTAGGACTCCCCGCCAACAATGAGCAGTACTTC. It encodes CASSLGLPANNEQYF.

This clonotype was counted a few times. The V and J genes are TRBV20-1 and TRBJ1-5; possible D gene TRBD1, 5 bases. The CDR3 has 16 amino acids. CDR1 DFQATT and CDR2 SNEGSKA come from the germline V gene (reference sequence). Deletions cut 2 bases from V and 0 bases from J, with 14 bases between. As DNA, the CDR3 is TGCAGTGCTAGACAGGGAATCTCCTATAGCAATCAGCCCCAGCATTTT. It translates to CSARQGISYSNQPQHF.

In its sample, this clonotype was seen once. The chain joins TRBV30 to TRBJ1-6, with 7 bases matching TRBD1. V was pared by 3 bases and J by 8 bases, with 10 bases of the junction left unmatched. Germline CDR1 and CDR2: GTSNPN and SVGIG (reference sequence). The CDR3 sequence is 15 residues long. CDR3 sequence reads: CAWSYTGVLDSPLHF. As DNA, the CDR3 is TGTGCCTGGAGCTATACAGGGGTCCTTGATTCACCCCTCCACTTT.

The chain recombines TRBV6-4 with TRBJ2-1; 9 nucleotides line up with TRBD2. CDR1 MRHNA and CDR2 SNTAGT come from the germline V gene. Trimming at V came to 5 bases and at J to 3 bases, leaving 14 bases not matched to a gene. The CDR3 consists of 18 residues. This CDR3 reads CASSLIALSGGNYNEQFF. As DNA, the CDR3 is TGTGCCAGCAGTCTCATAGCCCTTAGCGGGGGTAACTACAATGAGCAGTTCTTC.

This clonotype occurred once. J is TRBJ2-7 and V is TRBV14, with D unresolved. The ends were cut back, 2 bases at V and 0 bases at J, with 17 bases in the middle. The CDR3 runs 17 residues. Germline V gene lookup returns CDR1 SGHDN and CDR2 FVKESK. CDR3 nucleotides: TGTGCCAGCAGCCAACGGCCCTCAATGACACACTCCTACGAGCAGTACTTC. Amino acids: CASSQRPSMTHSYEQYF.

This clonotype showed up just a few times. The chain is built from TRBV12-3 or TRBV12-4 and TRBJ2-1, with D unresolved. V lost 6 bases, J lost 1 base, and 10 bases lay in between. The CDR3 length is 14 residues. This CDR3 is CASSPGESYNEQFF. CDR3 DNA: TGTGCCAGCAGCCCCGGAGAATCCTACAATGAGCAGTTCTTC.

The CDR3 DNA is TGCGCCAGCAGCGATACCCCAGGGGGCCTGGGAGATACGCAGTATTTT. Amino acid sequence: CASSDTPGGLGDTQYF. The rearrangement links TRBV5-1 to TRBJ2-3; TRBD1 agrees at 8 bases. The CDR3 covers 16 residues. The V gene end was trimmed by 4 bases and the J gene end by 5 bases; junction bases not matched to a gene: 12. From germline, CDR1 is SGHRS and CDR2 YFSETQ.

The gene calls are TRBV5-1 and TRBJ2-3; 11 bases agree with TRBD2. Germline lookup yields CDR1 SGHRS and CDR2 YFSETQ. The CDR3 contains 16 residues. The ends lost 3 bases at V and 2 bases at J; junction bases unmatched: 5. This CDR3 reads CASSSLAGALTDTQYF. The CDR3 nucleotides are TGCGCCAGCAGCTCACTAGCGGGGGCCCTCACAGATACGCAGTATTTT.

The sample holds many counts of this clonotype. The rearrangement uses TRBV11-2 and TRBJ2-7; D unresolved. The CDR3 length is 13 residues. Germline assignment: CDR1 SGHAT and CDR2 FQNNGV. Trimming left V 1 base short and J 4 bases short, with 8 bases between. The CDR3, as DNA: TGTGCCAGCAGCTTAGGATCCCGATACGAGCAGTACTTC. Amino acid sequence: CASSLGSRYEQYF.

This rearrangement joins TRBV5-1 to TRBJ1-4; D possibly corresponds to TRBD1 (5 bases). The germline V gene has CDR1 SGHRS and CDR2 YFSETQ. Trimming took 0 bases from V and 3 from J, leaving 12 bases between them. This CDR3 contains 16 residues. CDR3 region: CASSLATRGPNEKLFF. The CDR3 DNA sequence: TGCGCCAGCAGCTTGGCCACCCGGGGCCCTAATGAAAAACTGTTTTTT.

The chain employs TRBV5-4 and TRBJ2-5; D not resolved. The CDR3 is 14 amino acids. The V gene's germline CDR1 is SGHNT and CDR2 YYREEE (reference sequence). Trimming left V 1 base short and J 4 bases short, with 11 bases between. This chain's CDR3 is CASSLRFGGETQYF. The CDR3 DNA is TGTGCCAGCAGCTTGCGGTTTGGCGGAGAGACCCAGTACTTC.

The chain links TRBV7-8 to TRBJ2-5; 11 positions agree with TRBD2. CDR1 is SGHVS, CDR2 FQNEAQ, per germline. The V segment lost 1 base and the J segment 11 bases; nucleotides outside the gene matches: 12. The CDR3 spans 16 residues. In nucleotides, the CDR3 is TGTGCCAGCAGCTTAGATGGGATAGCGGGGGGGCTGGAGCAGTACTTC. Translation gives CASSLDGIAGGLEQYF.

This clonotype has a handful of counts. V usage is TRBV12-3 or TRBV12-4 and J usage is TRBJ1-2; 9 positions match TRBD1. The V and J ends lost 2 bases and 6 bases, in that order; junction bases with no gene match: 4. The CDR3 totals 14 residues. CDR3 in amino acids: CASSLWDRDNGYTF. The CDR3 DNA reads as TGTGCCAGCAGTTTATGGGACAGGGACAATGGCTACACCTTC.

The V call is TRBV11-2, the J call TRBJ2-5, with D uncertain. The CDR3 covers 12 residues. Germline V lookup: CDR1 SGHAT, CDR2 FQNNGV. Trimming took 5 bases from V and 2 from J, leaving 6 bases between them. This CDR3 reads CASSKYQETQYF. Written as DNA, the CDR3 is TGTGCCAGCAGCAAGTATCAAGAGACCCAGTACTTC.

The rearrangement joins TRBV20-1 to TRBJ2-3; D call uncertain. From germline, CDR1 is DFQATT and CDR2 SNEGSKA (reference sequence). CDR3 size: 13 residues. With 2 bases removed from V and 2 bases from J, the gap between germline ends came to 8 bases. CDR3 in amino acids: CSARPGYTDTQYF. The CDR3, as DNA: TGCAGTGCTAGACCCGGGTACACAGATACGCAGTATTTT.

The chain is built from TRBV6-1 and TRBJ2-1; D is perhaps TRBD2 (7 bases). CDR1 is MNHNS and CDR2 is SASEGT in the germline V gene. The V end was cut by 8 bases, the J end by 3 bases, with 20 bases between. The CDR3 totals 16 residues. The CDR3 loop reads CASLGGAHPYYNEQFF. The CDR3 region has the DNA TGTGCCAGCTTGGGGGGGGCGCACCCTTACTACAATGAGCAGTTCTTC.

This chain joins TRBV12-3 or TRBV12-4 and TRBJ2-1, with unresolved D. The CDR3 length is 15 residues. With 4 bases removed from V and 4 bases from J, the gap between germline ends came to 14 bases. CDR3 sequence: CASSSSDSVYNEQFF. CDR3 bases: TGTGCCAGCAGTTCCTCCGACTCCGTTTACAATGAGCAGTTCTTC.

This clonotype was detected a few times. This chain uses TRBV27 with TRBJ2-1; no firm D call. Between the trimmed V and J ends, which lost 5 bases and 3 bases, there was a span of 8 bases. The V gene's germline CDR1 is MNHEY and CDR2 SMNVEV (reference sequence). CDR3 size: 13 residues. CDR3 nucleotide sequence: TGTGCCAGCAGTGTGTACAACTACAATGAGCAGTTCTTC. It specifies CASSVYNYNEQFF.

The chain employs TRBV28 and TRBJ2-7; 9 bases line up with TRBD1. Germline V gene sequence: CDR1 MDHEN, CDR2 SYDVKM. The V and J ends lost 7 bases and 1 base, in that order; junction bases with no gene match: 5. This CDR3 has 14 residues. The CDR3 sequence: CASISGTGSYEQYF. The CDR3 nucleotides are TGTGCCAGCATCTCCGGGACAGGGTCCTACGAGCAGTACTTC.

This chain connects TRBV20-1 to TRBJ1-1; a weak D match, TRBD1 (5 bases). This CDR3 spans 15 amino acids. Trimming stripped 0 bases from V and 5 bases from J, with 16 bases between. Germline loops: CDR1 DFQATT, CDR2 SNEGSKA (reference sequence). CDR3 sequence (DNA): TGCAGTGCTAGAGATAGGGGTCAGGCGGGGACTGAAGCTTTCTTT. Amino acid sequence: CSARDRGQAGTEAFF.